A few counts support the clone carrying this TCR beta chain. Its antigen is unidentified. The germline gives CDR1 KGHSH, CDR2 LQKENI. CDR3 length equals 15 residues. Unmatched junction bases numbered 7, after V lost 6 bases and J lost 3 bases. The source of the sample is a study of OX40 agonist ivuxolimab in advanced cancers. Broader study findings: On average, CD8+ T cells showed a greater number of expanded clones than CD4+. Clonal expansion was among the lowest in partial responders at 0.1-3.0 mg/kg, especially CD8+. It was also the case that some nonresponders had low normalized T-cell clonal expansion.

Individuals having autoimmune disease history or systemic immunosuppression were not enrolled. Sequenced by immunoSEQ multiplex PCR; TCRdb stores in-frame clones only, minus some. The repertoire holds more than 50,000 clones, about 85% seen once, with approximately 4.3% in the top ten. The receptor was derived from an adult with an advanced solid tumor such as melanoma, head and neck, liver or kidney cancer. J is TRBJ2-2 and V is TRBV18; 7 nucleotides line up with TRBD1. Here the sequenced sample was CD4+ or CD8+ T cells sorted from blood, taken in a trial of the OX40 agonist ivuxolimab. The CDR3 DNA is TGTGCCAGCTCGCTCGGACAGGACTACACCGGGGAGCTGTTTTTT. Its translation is CASSLGQDYTGELFF.